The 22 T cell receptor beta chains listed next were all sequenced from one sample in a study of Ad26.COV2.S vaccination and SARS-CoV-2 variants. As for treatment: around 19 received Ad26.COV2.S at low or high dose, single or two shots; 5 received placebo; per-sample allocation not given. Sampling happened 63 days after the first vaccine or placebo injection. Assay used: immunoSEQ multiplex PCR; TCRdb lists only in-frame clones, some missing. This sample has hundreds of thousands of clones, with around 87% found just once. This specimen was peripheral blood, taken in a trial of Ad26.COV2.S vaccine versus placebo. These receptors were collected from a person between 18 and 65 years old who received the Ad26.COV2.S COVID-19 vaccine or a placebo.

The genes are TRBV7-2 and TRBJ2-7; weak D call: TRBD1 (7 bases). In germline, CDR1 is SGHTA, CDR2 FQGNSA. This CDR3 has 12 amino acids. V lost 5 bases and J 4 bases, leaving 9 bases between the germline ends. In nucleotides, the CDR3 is TGTGCCAGCAGCCCAGGGGGGTACGAGCAGTACTTC. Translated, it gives CASSPGGYEQYF. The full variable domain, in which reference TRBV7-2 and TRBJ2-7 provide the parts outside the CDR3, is GAGVSQSPSNKVTEKGKDVELRCDPISGHTALYWYRQSLGQGLEFLIYFQGNSAPDKSGLPSDRFSAERTGGSVSTLTIQRTQQEDSAVYLCASSPGGYEQYFGPGTRLTVT.

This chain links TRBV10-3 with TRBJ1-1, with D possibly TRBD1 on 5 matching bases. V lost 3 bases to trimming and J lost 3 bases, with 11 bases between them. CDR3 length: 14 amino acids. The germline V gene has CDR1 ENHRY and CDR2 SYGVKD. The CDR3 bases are TGTGCCATCAGTGAAAAGGGACTGTACACTGAAGCTTTCTTT. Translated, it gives CAISEKGLYTEAFF.

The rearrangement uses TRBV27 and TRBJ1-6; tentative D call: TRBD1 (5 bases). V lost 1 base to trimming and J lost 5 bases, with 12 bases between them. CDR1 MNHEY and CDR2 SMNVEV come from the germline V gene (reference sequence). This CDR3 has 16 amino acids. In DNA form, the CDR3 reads TGTGCCAGCAGTTTATTTCTTGGGGCAAATAATTCACCCCTCCACTTT. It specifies CASSLFLGANNSPLHF.

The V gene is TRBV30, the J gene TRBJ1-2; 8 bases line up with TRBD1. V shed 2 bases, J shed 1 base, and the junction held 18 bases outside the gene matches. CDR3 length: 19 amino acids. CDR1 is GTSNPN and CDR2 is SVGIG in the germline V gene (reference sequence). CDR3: CAWSYLTPRTGKGNYGYTF. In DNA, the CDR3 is TGTGCCTGGAGTTACCTAACGCCCCGGACAGGGAAGGGTAACTATGGCTACACCTTC.

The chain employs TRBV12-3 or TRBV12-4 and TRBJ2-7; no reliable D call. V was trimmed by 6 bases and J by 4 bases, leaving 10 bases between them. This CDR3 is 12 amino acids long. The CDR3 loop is CASSRLGYEQYF. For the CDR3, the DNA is TGTGCCAGCAGCCGGCTGGGATACGAGCAGTACTTC.

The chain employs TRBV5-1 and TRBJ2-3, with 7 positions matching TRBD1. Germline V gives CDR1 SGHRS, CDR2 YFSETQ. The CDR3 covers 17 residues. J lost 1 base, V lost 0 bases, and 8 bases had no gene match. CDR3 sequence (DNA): TGCGCCAGCAGCTTGGACGGGACAGTTGTCGGCACAGATACGCAGTATTTT. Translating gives CASSLDGTVVGTDTQYF. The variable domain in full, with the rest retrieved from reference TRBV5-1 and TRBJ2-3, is KAGVTQTPRYLIKTRGQQVTLSCSPISGHRSVSWYQQTPGQGLQFLFEYFSETQRNKGNFPGRFSGRQFSNSRSEMNVSTLELGDSALYLCASSLDGTVVGTDTQYFGPGTRLTVL.

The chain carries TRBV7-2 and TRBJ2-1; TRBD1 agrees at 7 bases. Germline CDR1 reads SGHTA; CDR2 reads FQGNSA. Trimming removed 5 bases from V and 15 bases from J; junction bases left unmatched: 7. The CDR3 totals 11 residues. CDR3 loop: CASSGTARPFF. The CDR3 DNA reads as TGTGCCAGCAGCGGGACAGCCCGTCCGTTCTTC.

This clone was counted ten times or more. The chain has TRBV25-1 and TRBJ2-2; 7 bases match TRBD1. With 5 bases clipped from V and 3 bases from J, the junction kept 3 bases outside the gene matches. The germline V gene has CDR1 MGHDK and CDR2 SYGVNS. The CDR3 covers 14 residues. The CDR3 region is CASSWTGDTGELFF. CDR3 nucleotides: TGTGCCAGCAGTTGGACAGGTGACACCGGGGAGCTGTTTTTT.

In DNA, the CDR3 is TGTGCCAGCAGCGCCTGGACGGCTGCCTCTGGAAACACCATATATTTT. It translates to CASSAWTAASGNTIYF. This chain connects TRBV14 to TRBJ1-3; no reliable D call. The CDR3 sequence is 16 residues long. V lost 5 bases, J lost 0 bases, and 14 bases lay in between. CDR1 is SGHDN, CDR2 FVKESK, per germline.

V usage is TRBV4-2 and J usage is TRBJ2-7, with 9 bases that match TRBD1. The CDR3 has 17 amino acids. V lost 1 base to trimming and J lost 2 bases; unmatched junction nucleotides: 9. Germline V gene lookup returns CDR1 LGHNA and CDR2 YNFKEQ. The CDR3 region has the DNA TGTGCCAGCAGCCAAGTCGGGGGACAGGGACTGACCTACGAGCAGTACTTC. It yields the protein CASSQVGGQGLTYEQYF.

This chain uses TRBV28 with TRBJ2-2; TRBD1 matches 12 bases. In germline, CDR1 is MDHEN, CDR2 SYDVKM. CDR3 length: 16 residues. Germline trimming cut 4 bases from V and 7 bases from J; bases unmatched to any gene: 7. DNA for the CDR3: TGTGCCAGCAGTTCCGGGACAGGGGGCTATGACGGGGAGCTGTTTTTT. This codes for CASSSGTGGYDGELFF.

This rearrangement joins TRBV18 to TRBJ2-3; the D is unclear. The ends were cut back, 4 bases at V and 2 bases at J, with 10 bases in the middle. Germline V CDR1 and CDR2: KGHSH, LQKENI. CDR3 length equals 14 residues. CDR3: CASSQISNTDTQYF. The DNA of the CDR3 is TGTGCCAGCTCACAAATCAGTAACACAGATACGCAGTATTTT.

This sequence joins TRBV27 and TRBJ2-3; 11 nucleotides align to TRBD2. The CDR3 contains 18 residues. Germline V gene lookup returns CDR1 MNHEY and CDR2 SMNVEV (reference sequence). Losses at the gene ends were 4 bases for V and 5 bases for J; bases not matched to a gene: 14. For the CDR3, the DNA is TGTGCCAGCAGTTATTTGCCCCCCTTAGCGGGGGGGGAAGATACGCAGTATTTT. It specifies CASSYLPPLAGGEDTQYF.

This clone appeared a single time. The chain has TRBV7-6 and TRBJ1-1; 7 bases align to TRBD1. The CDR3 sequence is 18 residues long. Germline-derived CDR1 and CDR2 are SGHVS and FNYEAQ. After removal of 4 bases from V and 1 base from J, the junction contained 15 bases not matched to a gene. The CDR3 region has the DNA TGTGCCAGCAGCTGGGGTGGGCCTCCGGGACAGCAGAACACTGAAGCTTTCTTT. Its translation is CASSWGGPPGQQNTEAFF.

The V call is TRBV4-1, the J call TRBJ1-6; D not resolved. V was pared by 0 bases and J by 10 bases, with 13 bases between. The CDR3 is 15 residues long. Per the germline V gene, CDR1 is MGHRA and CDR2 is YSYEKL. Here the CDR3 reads CASSQESGLSSPLHF. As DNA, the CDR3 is TGCGCCAGCAGCCAAGAATCCGGGTTGAGCTCACCCCTCCACTTT.

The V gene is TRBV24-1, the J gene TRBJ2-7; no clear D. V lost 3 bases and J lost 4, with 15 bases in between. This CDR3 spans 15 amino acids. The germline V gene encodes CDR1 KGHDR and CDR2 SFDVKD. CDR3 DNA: TGTGCCACCAGTGATAAACTTAGTAGGCCATACGAGCAGTACTTC. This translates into CATSDKLSRPYEQYF.

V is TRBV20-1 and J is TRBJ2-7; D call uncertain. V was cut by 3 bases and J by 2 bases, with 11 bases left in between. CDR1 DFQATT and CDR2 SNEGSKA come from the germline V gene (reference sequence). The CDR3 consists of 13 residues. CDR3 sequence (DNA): TGCAGTGCTAGTGGGCGGATGACCTACGAGCAGTACTTC. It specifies CSASGRMTYEQYF.

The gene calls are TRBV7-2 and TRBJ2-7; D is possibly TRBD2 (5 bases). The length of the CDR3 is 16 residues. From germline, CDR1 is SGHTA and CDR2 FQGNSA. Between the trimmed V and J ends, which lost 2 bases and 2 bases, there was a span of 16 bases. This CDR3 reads CASSLRWSGSTYEQYF. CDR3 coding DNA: TGTGCCAGCAGCTTACGTTGGTCGGGGAGCACCTACGAGCAGTACTTC. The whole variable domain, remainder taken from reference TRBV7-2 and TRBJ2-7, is GAGVSQSPSNKVTEKGKDVELRCDPISGHTALYWYRQSLGQGLEFLIYFQGNSAPDKSGLPSDRFSAERTGGSVSTLTIQRTQQEDSAVYLCASSLRWSGSTYEQYFGPGTRLTVT.

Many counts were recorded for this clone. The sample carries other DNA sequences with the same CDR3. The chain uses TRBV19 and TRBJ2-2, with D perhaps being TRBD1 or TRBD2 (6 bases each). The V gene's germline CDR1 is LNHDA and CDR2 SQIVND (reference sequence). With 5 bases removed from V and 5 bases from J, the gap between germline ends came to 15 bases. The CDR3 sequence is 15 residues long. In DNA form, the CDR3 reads TGTGCCAGTAGTCTAAAGGGGGGTCGGACCGGGGAGCTGTTTTTT. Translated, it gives CASSLKGGRTGELFF.

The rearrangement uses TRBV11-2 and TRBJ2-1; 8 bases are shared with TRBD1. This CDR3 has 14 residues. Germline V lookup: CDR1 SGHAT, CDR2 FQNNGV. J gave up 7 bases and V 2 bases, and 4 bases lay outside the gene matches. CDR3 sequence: CASSLPTGGNEQFF. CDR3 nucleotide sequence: TGTGCCAGCAGCTTACCTACAGGGGGAAATGAGCAGTTCTTC.

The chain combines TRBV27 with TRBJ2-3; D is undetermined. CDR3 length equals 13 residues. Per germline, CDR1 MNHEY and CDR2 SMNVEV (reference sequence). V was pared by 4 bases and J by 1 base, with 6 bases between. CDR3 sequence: CASSWTGTDTQYF. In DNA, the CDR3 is TGTGCCAGCAGTTGGACCGGCACAGATACGCAGTATTTT.

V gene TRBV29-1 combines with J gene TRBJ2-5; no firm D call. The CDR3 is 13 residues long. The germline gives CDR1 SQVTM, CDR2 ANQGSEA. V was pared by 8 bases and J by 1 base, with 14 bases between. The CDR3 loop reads CSSNRNGQETQYF. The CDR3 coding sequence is TGCAGCTCAAACCGGAACGGCCAAGAGACCCAGTACTTC. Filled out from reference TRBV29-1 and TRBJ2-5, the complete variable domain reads SAVISQKPSRDICQRGTSLTIQCQVDSQVTMMFWYRQQPGQSLTLIATANQGSEATYESGFVIDKFPISRPNLTFSTLTVSNMSPEDSSIYLCSSNRNGQETQYFGPGTRLLVL.